Each of the 30 T cell receptor beta chains below was sequenced from the same sample in a study of T-cell memory formation after mild COVID-19. TCRdb itself ran the 5' RACE reads through MiXCR, one entry per CDR3 protein. The repertoire has roughly 150,000 distinct CDR3 sequences, less than 25% of them found once; the top ten carry approximately 25%. Sequencing was done on a sample of PBMCs or a T cell subset sorted from them (not recorded which). These receptors came from an adult woman who had mild COVID-19 (a few samples of this study predate the infection). Cell type and time point are not known.

This clonotype turned up a few times. V gene TRBV7-8 combines with J gene TRBJ1-1, with D hard to call. The CDR3 is 15 residues long. The V end was cut by 2 bases, the J end by 3 bases, with 13 bases between. Germline loops: CDR1 SGHVS, CDR2 FQNEAQ. CDR3 nucleotide sequence: TGTGCCAGCAGCTTATTGTACGAGGTAGACACTGAAGCTTTCTTT. It translates to CASSLLYEVDTEAFF.

This clonotype was seen only a few times. The chain has TRBV6-2 or TRBV6-3 and TRBJ1-5, with D unresolved. The CDR3 covers 13 residues. With 3 bases removed from V and 4 bases from J, the gap between germline ends came to 7 bases. In germline, CDR1 is MNHEY, CDR2 SVGEGT. The CDR3 loop reads CASSYVENQPQHF. The CDR3, as DNA: TGTGCCAGCAGTTATGTTGAGAATCAGCCCCAGCATTTT.

The rearrangement uses TRBV2 and TRBJ2-1; the match to TRBD2 covers 9 bases. J lost 9 bases, V lost 8 bases, and 11 bases had no gene match. CDR1 is SNHLY and CDR2 is FYNNEI in the germline V gene. The CDR3 extends over 14 amino acids. The DNA of the CDR3 is TGTGCCAGCGAGCTGCAGCGGGAGGAGGGTGAGCAGTTCTTC. Translation gives CASELQREEGEQFF.

The chain joins TRBV7-8 to TRBJ2-7, with D possibly being TRBD2 (6 bases). This CDR3 is built from 17 residues. The germline CDR1 and CDR2 sequences are SGHVS and FQNEAQ. The V end was cut by 0 bases, the J end by 0 bases, with 15 bases between. The DNA of the CDR3 is TGTGCCAGCAGCTTAGCGAGGGACTTTCCCAACTCCTACGAGCAGTACTTC. As protein: CASSLARDFPNSYEQYF.

This clonotype has just one count. The chain couples TRBV20-1 to TRBJ2-4; possibly TRBD1 or TRBD2 for D (5 bases each). The CDR3 contains 15 residues. Germline values: CDR1 DFQATT, CDR2 SNEGSKA (reference sequence). V shed 7 bases and J shed 2 bases, with 18 bases lying between them. The CDR3 DNA is TGCAGTGTAAGAGAGGGGATAGTGACCAAAAACATTCAGTACTTC. Translation gives CSVREGIVTKNIQYF.

This clonotype was detected only a few times. V usage is TRBV20-1 and J usage is TRBJ2-3; 8 nucleotides align to TRBD2. The germline gives CDR1 DFQATT, CDR2 SNEGSKA (reference sequence). The CDR3 has 16 residues. J gave up 2 bases and V 2 bases, and 9 bases lay outside the gene matches. The CDR3 reads CSARSGGTGFTDTQYF. The DNA for the CDR3 is TGCAGTGCTAGATCGGGAGGGACCGGGTTCACAGATACGCAGTATTTT.

The chain couples TRBV2 to TRBJ2-7, with D maybe TRBD2 (5 bases). This CDR3 region has 13 residues. Trimming pared 7 bases from V and 2 bases from J, leaving 12 bases between. Germline V lookup: CDR1 SNHLY, CDR2 FYNNEI. The CDR3 DNA is TGTGCCAGCACCTCCGGGGAAACCTACGAGCAGTACTTC. Its protein product is CASTSGETYEQYF. The full variable domain, in which reference TRBV2 and TRBJ2-7 provide the parts outside the CDR3, is EPEVTQTPSHQVTQMGQEVILRCVPISNHLYFYWYRQILGQKVEFLVSFYNNEISEKSEIFDDQFSVERPDGSNFTLKIRSTKLEDSAMYFCASTSGETYEQYFGPGTRLTVT.

The chain couples TRBV24-1 to TRBJ2-7, with TRBD2 matching 9 bases. Germline V lookup: CDR1 KGHDR, CDR2 SFDVKD. The CDR3 totals 14 residues. V shed 4 bases, J shed 5 bases, and the junction held 5 bases outside the gene matches. CDR3 sequence reads: CATSESGRKNEQYF. DNA for the CDR3: TGTGCCACCAGTGAGAGCGGGAGGAAGAACGAGCAGTACTTC.

The V and J genes are TRBV5-5 and TRBJ1-1; TRBD1 is a possible D gene (5 bases). Germline CDR1 and CDR2: SGHKS and YYEKEE (reference sequence). The ends were cut back, 5 bases at V and 3 bases at J, with 14 bases in the middle. The CDR3 contains 14 residues. This CDR3 reads CASRRTPRDTEAFF. The CDR3 bases are TGTGCCAGCAGAAGGACACCGAGGGACACTGAAGCTTTCTTT.

This clonotype was counted between two and nine times. V gene TRBV4-2 combines with J gene TRBJ2-2; D uncertain. The CDR3 consists of 11 residues. Germline CDR1 reads LGHNA; CDR2 reads YNFKEQ. Trimming shortened V by 5 bases and J by 7 bases, and 5 bases separated the two germline ends. CDR3 loop: CASSEVGELFF. CDR3 sequence (DNA): TGTGCCAGCAGCGAGGTCGGGGAGCTGTTTTTT.

The chain recombines TRBV27 with TRBJ2-1; 12 nucleotides agree with TRBD2. CDR3 length equals 15 residues. Trimming at V came to 5 bases and at J to 8 bases, leaving 7 bases not matched to a gene. The V gene's germline CDR1 is MNHEY and CDR2 SMNVEV (reference sequence). The CDR3 bases are TGTGCCAGCAGTCCGACTAGCGGGAGCCACCATGAGCAGTTCTTC. It is translated as CASSPTSGSHHEQFF.

The V gene is TRBV12-3 or TRBV12-4, the J gene TRBJ1-1; D is possibly TRBD1 (5 bases). This CDR3 comprises 15 residues. V lost 7 bases, J lost 6 bases, and 21 bases lay in between. CDR3 bases: TGTGCCAGCAAACCGGTCCCTTACGACAGCGCTGAAGCTTTCTTT. Its protein is CASKPVPYDSAEAFF.

This rearrangement joins TRBV6-5 to TRBJ2-1, with 10 bases identical to TRBD1. From germline, CDR1 is MNHEY and CDR2 SVGAGI. J gave up 7 bases and V 2 bases, and 2 bases lay outside the gene matches. The CDR3 extends over 14 amino acids. The CDR3 loop reads CASSYGDRGNEQFF. CDR3 in DNA: TGTGCCAGCAGTTACGGGGACAGGGGTAATGAGCAGTTCTTC.

This clonotype has just a few counts. The gene calls are TRBV10-3 and TRBJ2-1; TRBD2 aligns across 8 bases. The CDR3 is 17 amino acids. The junction had 16 bases not matched to a gene; V was cut back by 6 bases and J by 6 bases. Germline loops: CDR1 ENHRY, CDR2 SYGVKD. The CDR3 nucleotides are TGTGCCATCAGCCCGGCGGGGGGAAGGAAAATGGGCAATGAGCAGTTCTTC. Translating it yields CAISPAGGRKMGNEQFF.

A few counts support this clonotype. CDR3 bases: TGTGCCAGCAGCCAAGAACGGGTTGGAAAGGGGAGGAACACTGAAGCTTTCTTT. As protein: CASSQERVGKGRNTEAFF. V usage is TRBV14 and J usage is TRBJ1-1, with D possibly matching TRBD1 (5 bases). The CDR3 loop spans 18 amino acids. Germline lookup yields CDR1 SGHDN and CDR2 FVKESK. The V end was cut by 0 bases, the J end by 1 base, with 18 bases between.

This rearrangement joins TRBV19 to TRBJ2-7; possibly TRBD1 for D (5 bases). CDR3 length: 13 amino acids. Germline V CDR1 and CDR2: LNHDA, SQIVND (reference sequence). With 3 bases removed from V and 7 bases from J, the gap between germline ends came to 13 bases. For the CDR3, the DNA is TGTGCCAGTAGTATTCAGGGTCGAAGGGAGCAGTACTTC. Its translation is CASSIQGRREQYF.

The chain joins TRBV11-2 to TRBJ2-7, with 10 nucleotides matching TRBD2. From germline, CDR1 is SGHAT and CDR2 FQNNGV. V lost 3 bases and J lost 2; bases outside the gene matches: 7. The CDR3 is 16 residues long. CDR3 amino acids: CASSFRLAGDTYEQYF. CDR3 coding DNA: TGTGCCAGCAGCTTTCGACTAGCGGGCGACACCTACGAGCAGTACTTC.

This clonotype was counted only a few times. The chain employs TRBV7-9 and TRBJ1-5; D is unresolved. Trimming took off 0 bases at V and 7 bases at J, with 4 bases between the two ends. The CDR3 covers 12 residues. Germline CDR1 and CDR2: SEHNR and FQNEAQ (reference sequence). The CDR3 region has the DNA TGTGCCAGCAGCTTAGCGTACCAGCCCCAGCATTTT. This codes for CASSLAYQPQHF.

The rearrangement uses TRBV5-6 and TRBJ2-3; TRBD1 or TRBD2 may be the D gene (5 bases each). V lost 6 bases and J lost 2, with 16 bases in between. The CDR3 spans 15 residues. Germline values: CDR1 SGHDT, CDR2 YYEEEE. CDR3 DNA sequence: TGTGCCAGCAATTACGGGACCCCTGCCACAGATACGCAGTATTTT. As protein: CASNYGTPATDTQYF.

The chain has TRBV9 and TRBJ2-5; D gene ambiguous. This CDR3 is built from 12 residues. The germline V and J ends were trimmed by 0 bases and 3 bases, with 3 bases remaining between them. CDR1 and CDR2 (germline): SGDLS, YYNGEE. CDR3 residues: CASSVDEETQYF. Here the CDR3 DNA reads TGTGCCAGCAGCGTAGATGAAGAGACCCAGTACTTC.

The CDR3 here is CSARTGARTDTQYF. The CDR3 DNA follows: TGCAGTGCTAGAACGGGGGCCAGGACAGATACGCAGTATTTT. V usage is TRBV20-1 and J usage is TRBJ2-3; tentatively, D is TRBD1 or TRBD2 (6 bases each). Trimming removed 2 bases from V and 3 bases from J, with 12 bases in between. The CDR3 runs to 14 residues. Germline assignment: CDR1 DFQATT and CDR2 SNEGSKA (reference sequence).

The chain is built from TRBV14 and TRBJ2-1, with 7 nucleotides matching TRBD1. Trimming at V came to 6 bases and at J to 7 bases, leaving 9 bases not matched to a gene. The CDR3 covers 14 residues. Germline CDR1 is SGHDN and CDR2 is FVKESK. CDR3 sequence (DNA): TGTGCCAGCAGTCTAATGACAGGGTTTAATGAGCAGTTCTTC. Protein: CASSLMTGFNEQFF.

In nucleotides, the CDR3 is TGTGCCAGCAGTTTTTCGGCGGGAGGGGTAGATACGCAGTATTTT. Translated, it gives CASSFSAGGVDTQYF. The chain links TRBV12-3 or TRBV12-4 to TRBJ2-3, with 9 bases that match TRBD2. The CDR3 covers 15 residues. V trimming: 3 bases; J trimming: 5 bases; junction bases outside the gene matches: 6.

The chain has TRBV7-9 and TRBJ2-2; 7 bases match TRBD1. J gave up 4 bases and V 5 bases, and 7 bases lay outside the gene matches. The CDR3 spans 15 residues. The germline V gene encodes CDR1 SEHNR and CDR2 FQNEAQ (reference sequence). CDR3 nucleotide sequence: TGTGCCAGCAGCAATCAACACAGGGGCACCGGGGAGCTGTTTTTT. Protein product: CASSNQHRGTGELFF.

This clonotype was picked up a small number of times. The genes are TRBV29-1 and TRBJ2-7; D uncertain. CDR1 and CDR2 (germline): SQVTM, ANQGSEA. V was pared by 4 bases and J by 2 bases, with 12 bases between. The length of the CDR3 is 13 residues. The CDR3 DNA sequence: TGCAGCGTTGTAGTCCGGGCAGCCTACGAGCAGTACTTC. It encodes CSVVVRAAYEQYF.

This clonotype has more than one count but fewer than ten. V is TRBV15 and J is TRBJ2-7, with D hard to call. Trimming stripped 2 bases from V and 6 bases from J, with 11 bases between. The CDR3 runs to 13 residues. Germline assignment: CDR1 LNHNV and CDR2 YYDKDF (reference sequence). CDR3 sequence (DNA): TGTGCCACCAGCAGACAGACCGGCGTCGAGCAGTACTTC. This codes for CATSRQTGVEQYF.

The rearrangement joins TRBV7-9 to TRBJ1-1, with TRBD1 matching 7 bases. Germline CDR1 and CDR2: SEHNR and FQNEAQ (reference sequence). V lost 5 bases and J lost 0; bases outside the gene matches: 6. CDR3 length: 15 residues. DNA for the CDR3: TGTGCCAGCAGCGCCGCCAGGGGGATGAACACTGAAGCTTTCTTT. This sequence encodes CASSAARGMNTEAFF.

V gene TRBV24-1 combines with J gene TRBJ2-5, with no clear D. The V gene lost 4 bases and the J gene lost 2 bases, with 10 bases spanning the gap. Germline V gene sequence: CDR1 KGHDR, CDR2 SFDVKD. This CDR3 comprises 14 residues. The CDR3 reads CATSDLSEQETQYF. CDR3 nucleotides: TGTGCCACCAGTGACCTCTCAGAGCAAGAGACCCAGTACTTC.

The CDR3 spells CASSPWAGGGTEAFF. The CDR3 bases are TGTGCCAGCAGCCCCTGGGCCGGAGGGGGCACTGAAGCTTTCTTT. The chain employs TRBV7-9 and TRBJ1-1; D perhaps matches TRBD1 (6 bases). Per the germline V gene, CDR1 is SEHNR and CDR2 is FQNEAQ (reference sequence). The V end was cut by 5 bases, the J end by 4 bases, with 17 bases between. This CDR3 is built from 15 residues.

The rearrangement joins TRBV15 to TRBJ1-4; unclear D gene. Germline CDR1 reads LNHNV; CDR2 reads YYDKDF (reference sequence). V lost 3 bases to trimming and J lost 3 bases, with 17 bases between them. The CDR3 is made up of 17 amino acids. The CDR3: CATSRLPRENANEKLFF. The CDR3 bases are TGTGCCACCAGCAGGCTCCCGAGGGAAAACGCTAATGAAAAACTGTTTTTT. Full variable domain (remainder filled in from reference TRBV15 and TRBJ1-4): DAMVIQNPRYQVTQFGKPVTLSCSQTLNHNVMYWYQQKSSQAPKLLFHYYDKDFNNEADTPDNFQSRRPNTSFCFLDIRSPGLGDTAMYLCATSRLPRENANEKLFFGSGTQLSVL.